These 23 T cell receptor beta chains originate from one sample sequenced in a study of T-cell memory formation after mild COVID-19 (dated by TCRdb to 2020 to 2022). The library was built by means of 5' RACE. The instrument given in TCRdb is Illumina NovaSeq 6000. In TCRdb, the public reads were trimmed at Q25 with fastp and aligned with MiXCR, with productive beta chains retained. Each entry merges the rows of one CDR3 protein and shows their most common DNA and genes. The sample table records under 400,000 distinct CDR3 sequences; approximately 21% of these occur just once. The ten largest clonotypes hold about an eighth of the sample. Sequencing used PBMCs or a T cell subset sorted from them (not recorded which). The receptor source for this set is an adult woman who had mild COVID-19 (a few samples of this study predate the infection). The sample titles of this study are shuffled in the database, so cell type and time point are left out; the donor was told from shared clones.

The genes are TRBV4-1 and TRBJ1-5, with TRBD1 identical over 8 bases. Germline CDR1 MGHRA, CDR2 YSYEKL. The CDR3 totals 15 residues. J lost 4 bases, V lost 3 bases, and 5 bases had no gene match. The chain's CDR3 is CASSQNGQGNQPQHF. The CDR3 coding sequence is TGCGCCAGCAGCCAGAACGGACAGGGAAATCAGCCCCAGCATTTT.

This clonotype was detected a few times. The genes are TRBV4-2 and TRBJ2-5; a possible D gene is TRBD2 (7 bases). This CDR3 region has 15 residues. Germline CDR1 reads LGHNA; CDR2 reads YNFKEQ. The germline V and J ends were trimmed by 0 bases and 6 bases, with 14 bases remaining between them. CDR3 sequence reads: CASSQEGGARKTQYF. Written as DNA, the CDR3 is TGTGCCAGCAGCCAAGAAGGGGGGGCCAGAAAGACCCAGTACTTC.

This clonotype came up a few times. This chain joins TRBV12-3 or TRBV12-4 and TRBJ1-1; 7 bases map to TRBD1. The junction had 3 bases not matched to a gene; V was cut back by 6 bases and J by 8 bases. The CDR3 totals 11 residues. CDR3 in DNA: TGTGCCAGCAGCGACAGGGCCGAAGCTTTCTTT. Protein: CASSDRAEAFF.

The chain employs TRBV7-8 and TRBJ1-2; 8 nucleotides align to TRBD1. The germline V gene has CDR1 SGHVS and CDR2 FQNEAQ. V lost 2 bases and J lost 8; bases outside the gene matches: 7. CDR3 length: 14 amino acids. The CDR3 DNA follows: TGTGCCAGCAGCTTAAGTTGGACAGGGAAAGGCTACACCTTC. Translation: CASSLSWTGKGYTF. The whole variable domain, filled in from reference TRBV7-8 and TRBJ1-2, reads GAGVSQSPRYKVAKRGQDVALRCDPISGHVSLFWYQQALGQGPEFLTYFQNEAQLDKSGLPSDRFFAERPEGSVSTLKIQRTQQEDSAVYLCASSLSWTGKGYTFGSGTRLTVV.

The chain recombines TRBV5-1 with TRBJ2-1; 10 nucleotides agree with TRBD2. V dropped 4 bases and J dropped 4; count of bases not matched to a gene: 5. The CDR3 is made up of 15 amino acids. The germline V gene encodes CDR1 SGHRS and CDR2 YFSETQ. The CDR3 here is CASSPGLANYNEQFF. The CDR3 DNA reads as TGCGCCAGCAGCCCGGGACTAGCGAATTACAATGAGCAGTTCTTC. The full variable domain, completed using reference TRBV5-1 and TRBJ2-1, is KAGVTQTPRYLIKTRGQQVTLSCSPISGHRSVSWYQQTPGQGLQFLFEYFSETQRNKGNFPGRFSGRQFSNSRSEMNVSTLELGDSALYLCASSPGLANYNEQFFGPGTRLTVL.

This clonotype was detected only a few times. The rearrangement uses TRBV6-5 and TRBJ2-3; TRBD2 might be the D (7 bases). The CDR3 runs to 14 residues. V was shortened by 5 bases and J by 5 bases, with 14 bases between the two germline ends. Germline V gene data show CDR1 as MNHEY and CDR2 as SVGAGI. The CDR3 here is CASSPPGEGDTQYF. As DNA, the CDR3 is TGTGCCAGCAGTCCACCAGGGGAGGGAGATACGCAGTATTTT.

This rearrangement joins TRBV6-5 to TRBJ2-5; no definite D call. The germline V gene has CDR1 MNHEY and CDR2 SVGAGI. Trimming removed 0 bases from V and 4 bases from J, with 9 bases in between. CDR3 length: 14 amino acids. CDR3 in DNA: TGTGCCAGCAGTTACTCGCAGGTCGGAGAGACCCAGTACTTC. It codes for CASSYSQVGETQYF.

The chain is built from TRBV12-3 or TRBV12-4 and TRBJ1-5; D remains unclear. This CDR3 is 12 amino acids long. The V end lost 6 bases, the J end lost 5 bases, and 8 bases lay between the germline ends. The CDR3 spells CASSRRYQPQHF. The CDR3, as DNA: TGTGCCAGCAGCCGCAGGTATCAGCCCCAGCATTTT.

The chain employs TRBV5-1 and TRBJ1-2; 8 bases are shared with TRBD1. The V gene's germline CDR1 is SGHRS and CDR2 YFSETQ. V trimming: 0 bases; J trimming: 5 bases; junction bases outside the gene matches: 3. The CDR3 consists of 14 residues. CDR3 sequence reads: CASSLDWTGYGYTF. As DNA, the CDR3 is TGCGCCAGCAGCTTGGATTGGACAGGGTATGGCTACACCTTC.

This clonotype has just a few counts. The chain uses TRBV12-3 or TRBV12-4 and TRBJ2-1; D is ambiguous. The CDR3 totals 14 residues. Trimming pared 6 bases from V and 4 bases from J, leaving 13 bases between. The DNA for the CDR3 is TGTGCCAGCAGCTCAGAAATCAGTTACAATGAGCAGTTCTTC. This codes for CASSSEISYNEQFF.

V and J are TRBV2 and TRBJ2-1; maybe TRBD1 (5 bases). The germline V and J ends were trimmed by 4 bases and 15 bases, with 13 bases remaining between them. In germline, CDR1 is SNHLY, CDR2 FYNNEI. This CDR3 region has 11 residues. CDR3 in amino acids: CASSVLPQGFF. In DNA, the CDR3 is TGTGCCAGCAGTGTACTGCCCCAGGGGTTCTTC.

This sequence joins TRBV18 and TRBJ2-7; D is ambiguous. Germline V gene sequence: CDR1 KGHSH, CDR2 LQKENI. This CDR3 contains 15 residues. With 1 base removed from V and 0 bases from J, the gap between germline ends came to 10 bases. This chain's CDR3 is CASSPRNSRSYEQYF. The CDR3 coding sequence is TGTGCCAGCTCACCACGGAACAGCCGCTCCTACGAGCAGTACTTC.

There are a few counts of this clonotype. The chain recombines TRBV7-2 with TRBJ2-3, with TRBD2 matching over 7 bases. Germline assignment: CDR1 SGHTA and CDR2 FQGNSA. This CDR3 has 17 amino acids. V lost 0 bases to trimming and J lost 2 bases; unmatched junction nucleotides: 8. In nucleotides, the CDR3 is TGTGCCAGCAGCTTAGCGAGGCGCGGGAGCCACACAGATACGCAGTATTTT. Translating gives CASSLARRGSHTDTQYF.

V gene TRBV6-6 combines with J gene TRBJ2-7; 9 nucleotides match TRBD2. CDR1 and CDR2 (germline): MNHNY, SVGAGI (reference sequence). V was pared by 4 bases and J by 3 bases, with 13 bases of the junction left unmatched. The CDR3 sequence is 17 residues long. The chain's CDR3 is CASSSPGDSGSGYEQYF. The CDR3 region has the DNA TGTGCCAGCAGTTCCCCCGGGGATAGCGGGAGTGGCTACGAGCAGTACTTC.

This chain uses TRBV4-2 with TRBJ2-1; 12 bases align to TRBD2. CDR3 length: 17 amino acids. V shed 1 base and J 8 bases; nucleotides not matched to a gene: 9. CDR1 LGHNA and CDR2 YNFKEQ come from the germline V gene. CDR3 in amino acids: CASSQAGLAGGRYEQFF. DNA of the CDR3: TGTGCCAGCAGCCAAGCGGGTCTAGCGGGGGGGCGGTATGAGCAGTTCTTC.

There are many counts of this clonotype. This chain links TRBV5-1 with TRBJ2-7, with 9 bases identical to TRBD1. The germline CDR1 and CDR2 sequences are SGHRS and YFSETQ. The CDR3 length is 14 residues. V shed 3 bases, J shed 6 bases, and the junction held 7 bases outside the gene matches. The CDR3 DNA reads TGCGCCAGCAGCTCAACACAGGGGGCTGGCGAGCAGTACTTC. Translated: CASSSTQGAGEQYF.

The chain's CDR3 is CASSQDRLAGDWGDTQYF. The CDR3 DNA reads as TGTGCCAGCAGCCAAGATCGACTAGCTGGAGATTGGGGTGATACGCAGTATTTT. V gene TRBV3-1 combines with J gene TRBJ2-3, with 7 positions matching TRBD2. V lost 0 bases, J lost 6 bases, and 15 bases stayed unmatched. The CDR3 runs 18 residues. CDR1 and CDR2 (germline): LGHDT, YNNKEL (reference sequence).

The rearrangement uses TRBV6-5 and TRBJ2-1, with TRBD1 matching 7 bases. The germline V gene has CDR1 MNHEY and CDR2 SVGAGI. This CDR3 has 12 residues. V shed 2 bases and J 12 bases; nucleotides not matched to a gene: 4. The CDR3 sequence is CASSYRDSRQFF. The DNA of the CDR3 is TGTGCCAGCAGTTACAGGGACAGTAGGCAGTTCTTC.

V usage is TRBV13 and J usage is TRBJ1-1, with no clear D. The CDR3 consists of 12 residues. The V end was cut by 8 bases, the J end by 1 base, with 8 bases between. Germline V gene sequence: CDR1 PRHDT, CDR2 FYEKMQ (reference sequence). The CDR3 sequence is CASGQANTEAFF. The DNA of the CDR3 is TGTGCCAGCGGGCAGGCGAACACTGAAGCTTTCTTT.

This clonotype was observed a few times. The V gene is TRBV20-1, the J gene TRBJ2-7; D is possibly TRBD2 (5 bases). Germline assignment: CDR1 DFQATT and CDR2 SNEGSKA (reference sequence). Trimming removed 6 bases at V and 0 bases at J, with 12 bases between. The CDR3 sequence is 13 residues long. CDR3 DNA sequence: TGCAGTGCGGGGTATGGGAGCTCCTACGAGCAGTACTTC. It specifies CSAGYGSSYEQYF.

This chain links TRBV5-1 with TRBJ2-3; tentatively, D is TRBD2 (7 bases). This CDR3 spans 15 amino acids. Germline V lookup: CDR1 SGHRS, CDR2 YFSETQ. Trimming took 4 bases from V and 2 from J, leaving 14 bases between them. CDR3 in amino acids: CASSTPGGPTDTQYF. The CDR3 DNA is TGCGCCAGCAGCACCCCGGGGGGCCCCACAGATACGCAGTATTTT.

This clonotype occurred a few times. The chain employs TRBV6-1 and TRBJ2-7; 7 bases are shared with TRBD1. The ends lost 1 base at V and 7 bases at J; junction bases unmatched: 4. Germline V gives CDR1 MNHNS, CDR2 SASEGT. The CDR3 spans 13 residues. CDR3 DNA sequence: TGTGCCAGCAGTGAAGTCCCCAGGGGGGAGCAGTACTTC. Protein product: CASSEVPRGEQYF.

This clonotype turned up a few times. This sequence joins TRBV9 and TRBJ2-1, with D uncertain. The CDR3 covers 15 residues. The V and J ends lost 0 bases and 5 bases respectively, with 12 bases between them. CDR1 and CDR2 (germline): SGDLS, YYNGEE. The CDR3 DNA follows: TGTGCCAGCAGCGTAGAGGCTATAGGGCACAATGAGCAGTTCTTC. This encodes CASSVEAIGHNEQFF.